This TCR beta chain was sequenced for a study of metastatic and nonmetastatic thyroid tumors. Study-wide points: In blood and tumor, TCR beta diversity was reportedly significantly higher in malignant thyroid tumors than in benign nodules.

TCRdb reanalyzed the PCR reads via MiXCR. The sample includes about 31,000 clones, roughly 19% of them seen just once. The table lists this clone with many counts. What it binds is not known. There are 15 residues in the CDR3. J was trimmed by 8 bases and V by 3 bases; bases with no gene match: 14. The germline V gene has CDR1 SGDLS and CDR2 YYNGEE. Every patient underwent thyroid surgery untreated. Sequencing used blood. The rearrangement uses TRBV9 and TRBJ2-7, with 7 bases that match TRBD1. This TCR was recovered from a female donor with papillary thyroid cancer or a benign thyroid nodule (not recorded which). Some clones in this sample may be carry-over from other donors' samples. CDR3 residues: CASSDRQGSLEKQYF. CDR3 bases: TGTGCCAGCAGCGACCGACAGGGCTCGTTAGAAAAGCAGTACTTC.